The clone carrying this T cell receptor beta chain has at least ten counts. The antigen is not known. Before thyroid surgery, none of the patients had received any treatment. This sample stems from a study of metastatic and nonmetastatic thyroid tumors. V was clipped by 0 bases and J by 3 bases; unmatched bases: 7. The germline V gene encodes CDR1 DFQATT and CDR2 SNEGSKA (reference sequence). The CDR3 is 15 amino acids. General study results and limits: It was reportedly found that TCR beta diversity was significantly higher in malignant thyroid tumors than in benign nodules, a difference seen in both blood and tumor samples.

Using MiXCR, TCRdb reanalyzed the PCR reads. The sample holds 22,000 or so clones, around 20% seen once. The sequenced material came from blood. This receptor was taken from a female donor with papillary thyroid cancer or a benign thyroid nodule (not recorded which). Some clones in this sample may be carry-over from other donors' samples. The J gene is TRBJ2-7, the V gene TRBV20-1; 8 bases match TRBD1. For the CDR3, the DNA is TGCAGTGCTAGAGATGAGACAGGGGTCGACTACGAGCAGTACTTC. This encodes CSARDETGVDYEQYF.